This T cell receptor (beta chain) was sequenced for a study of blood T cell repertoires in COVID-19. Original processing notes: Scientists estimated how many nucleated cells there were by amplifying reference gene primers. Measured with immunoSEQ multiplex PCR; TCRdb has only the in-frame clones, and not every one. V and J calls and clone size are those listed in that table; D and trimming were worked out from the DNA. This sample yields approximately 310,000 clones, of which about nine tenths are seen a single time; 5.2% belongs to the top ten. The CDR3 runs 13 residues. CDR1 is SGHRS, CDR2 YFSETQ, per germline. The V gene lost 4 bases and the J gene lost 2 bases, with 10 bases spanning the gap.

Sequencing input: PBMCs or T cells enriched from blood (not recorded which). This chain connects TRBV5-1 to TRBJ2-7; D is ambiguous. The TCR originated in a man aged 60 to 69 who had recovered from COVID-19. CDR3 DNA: TGCGCCAGCAGCCACGACAATGCCTACGAGCAGTACTTC. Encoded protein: CASSHDNAYEQYF.